These 14 T cell receptor beta chains were sequenced from one sample in a study of T-cell memory formation after mild COVID-19. TCRdb re-analysed the 5' RACE reads in MiXCR, keeping a single row per CDR3 protein. Altogether about 340,000 distinct CDR3 sequences are present, about 15% being singletons, with the ten largest covering approximately 20%. Input material: PBMCs or a T cell subset sorted from them (not recorded which). The receptors come from a man in his late teens or twenties who had mild COVID-19 (a few samples of this study predate the infection). Cell type and time point are not known.

The chain recombines TRBV7-2 with TRBJ2-1; the D is unclear. V was cut by 1 base and J by 5 bases, with 12 bases left in between. The CDR3 extends over 15 amino acids. Per the germline V gene, CDR1 is SGHTA and CDR2 is FQGNSA. As DNA, the CDR3 is TGTGCCAGCAGCTTAGGCCCACCCGGGCACAATGAGCAGTTCTTC. Its translation is CASSLGPPGHNEQFF. Looking up the rest from reference TRBV7-2 and TRBJ2-1 gives the full variable domain: GAGVSQSPSNKVTEKGKDVELRCDPISGHTALYWYRQSLGQGLEFLIYFQGNSAPDKSGLPSDRFSAERTGGSVSTLTIQRTQQEDSAVYLCASSLGPPGHNEQFFGPGTRLTVL.

This chain links TRBV4-3 with TRBJ1-2; D perhaps matches TRBD1 (5 bases). The CDR3 has 16 amino acids. Germline V lookup: CDR1 LGHNA, CDR2 YSLEER. V lost 0 bases, J lost 4 bases, and 15 bases lay in between. The chain's CDR3 is CASSQEMWGFVYGYTF. The CDR3 nucleotides read TGCGCCAGCAGCCAAGAGATGTGGGGCTTTGTCTATGGCTACACCTTC.

The rearrangement joins TRBV28 to TRBJ1-5; D call uncertain. Trimming took 1 base from V and 10 from J, leaving 8 bases between them. CDR1 and CDR2 (germline): MDHEN, SYDVKM. The CDR3 runs to 12 residues. DNA of the CDR3: TGTGCCAGCAGTTTATACCGCGAACCCCAGCATTTT. Its translation is CASSLYREPQHF.

This clonotype was observed a few times. The chain joins TRBV5-1 to TRBJ1-6; D unresolved. V gave up 0 bases and J gave up 9 bases, with 4 bases separating them. This CDR3 comprises 12 residues. Germline values: CDR1 SGHRS, CDR2 YFSETQ. The CDR3 DNA sequence: TGCGCCAGCAGCTTGGATGTTTCACCCCTCCACTTT. Amino acids: CASSLDVSPLHF.

The chain is built from TRBV7-6 and TRBJ2-6; no clear D. This CDR3 is built from 14 residues. The ends were cut back, 1 base at V and 2 bases at J, with 3 bases in the middle. From germline, CDR1 is SGHVS and CDR2 FNYEAQ. This CDR3 reads CASSLGTGANVLTF. The CDR3 DNA is TGTGCCAGCAGCTTAGGTACTGGGGCCAACGTCCTGACTTTC. The full variable domain, its missing parts supplied by reference TRBV7-6 and TRBJ2-6, is GAGVSQSPRYKVTKRGQDVALRCDPISGHVSLYWYRQALGQGPEFLTYFNYEAQQDKSGLPNDRFSAERPEGSISTLTIQRTEQRDSAMYRCASSLGTGANVLTFGAGSRLTVL.

This clonotype was counted a few times. The CDR3 sequence is CASSAAGRPYEQYF. CDR3 nucleotides: TGTGCCAGCAGTGCGGCGGGGAGACCCTACGAGCAGTACTTC. The chain employs TRBV7-9 and TRBJ2-7; D perhaps matches TRBD2 (6 bases). This CDR3 comprises 14 residues. The germline V and J ends were trimmed by 6 bases and 2 bases, with 14 bases remaining between them. The V gene's germline CDR1 is SEHNR and CDR2 FQNEAQ (reference sequence).

This clonotype was detected a few times. The chain employs TRBV20-1 and TRBJ2-3; 8 positions agree with TRBD2. The junction had 10 bases not matched to a gene; V was cut back by 1 base and J by 4 bases. The germline V gene encodes CDR1 DFQATT and CDR2 SNEGSKA (reference sequence). This CDR3 region has 16 residues. DNA for the CDR3: TGCAGTGCTAGAGTGGGAGCGGGGGTAGTACCAGATACGCAGTATTTT. This translates into CSARVGAGVVPDTQYF.

The chain combines TRBV6-5 with TRBJ1-2; D unclear. Trimming cost V 0 bases and J 0 bases, with 14 bases left between them. The CDR3 has 17 amino acids. CDR1 and CDR2 (germline): MNHEY, SVGAGI. The CDR3 bases are TGTGCCAGCAGTTACTCGAAGATATACGGAGCTAACTATGGCTACACCTTC. Protein sequence: CASSYSKIYGANYGYTF.

This clonotype has only a few counts. J is TRBJ1-1 and V is TRBV6-5, with D perhaps matching TRBD1 (6 bases). The germline CDR1 and CDR2 sequences are MNHEY and SVGAGI. V lost 8 bases, J lost 11 bases, and 21 bases lay in between. This CDR3 comprises 13 residues. The DNA of the CDR3 is TGTGCCAGCGTTTCCAGGGGCTATTTGGATGCTTTCTTT. It encodes CASVSRGYLDAFF.

The chain uses TRBV7-2 and TRBJ1-6, with D possibly matching TRBD1 (6 bases). This CDR3 is built from 16 residues. Germline V lookup: CDR1 SGHTA, CDR2 FQGNSA. Trimming removed 5 bases at V and 10 bases at J, with 21 bases between. The CDR3: CASSLGQSGHGSPLHF. CDR3 nucleotides: TGTGCCAGCAGCCTCGGACAGAGTGGACATGGGTCACCCCTCCACTTT.

The chain uses TRBV9 and TRBJ2-5, with TRBD2 as a possible D gene (6 bases). CDR3 length equals 15 residues. Between the trimmed V and J ends, which lost 3 bases and 0 bases, there was a span of 12 bases. The V gene's germline CDR1 is SGDLS and CDR2 YYNGEE. The CDR3 nucleotides read TGTGCCAGCAGCGAGGGAGGATACGACCAAGAGACCCAGTACTTC. Amino acid sequence: CASSEGGYDQETQYF.

This clonotype has only a few counts. The CDR3 reads CAVRGVGYNEQFF. CDR3 in DNA: TGTGCCGTCAGGGGGGTGGGATACAATGAGCAGTTCTTC. The chain is built from TRBV28 and TRBJ2-1, with D perhaps TRBD1 (7 bases). The CDR3 is 13 residues long. The germline V and J ends were trimmed by 11 bases and 4 bases, with 15 bases remaining between them. The germline V gene has CDR1 MDHEN and CDR2 SYDVKM.

This clonotype was seen only a few times. V gene TRBV20-1 combines with J gene TRBJ2-7; 10 nucleotides align to TRBD2. The junction had 7 bases not matched to a gene; V was cut back by 3 bases and J by 2 bases. Germline V gene sequence: CDR1 DFQATT, CDR2 SNEGSKA (reference sequence). This CDR3 contains 15 residues. Here the CDR3 reads CSASRGLAGAYEQYV. The CDR3 DNA sequence: TGCAGTGCTAGTCGCGGCCTAGCGGGGGCCTACGAGCAGTACGTC.

This clonotype was seen repeatedly, ten times or more. The chain employs TRBV20-1 and TRBJ1-5; D perhaps matches TRBD1 (5 bases). Germline V gene lookup returns CDR1 DFQATT and CDR2 SNEGSKA (reference sequence). The CDR3 spans 12 residues. The V end lost 2 bases, the J end lost 5 bases, and 7 bases lay between the germline ends. The CDR3 DNA reads TGCAGTGCTAGACAGGGCGATCAGCCCCAGCATTTT. Protein sequence: CSARQGDQPQHF.